Shown below are 12 T cell receptor beta chains from a single sample sequenced in a study of control samples from healthy donors and cancer patients. Assay used: immunoSEQ multiplex PCR; TCRdb lists only in-frame clones, some missing. The sample carries approximately 150,000 clones, about 90% recorded once. Sequenced material: blood. The receptors stem from a man between 18 and 29 years old in good health.

This clone was detected only a few times. The rearrangement uses TRBV4-1 and TRBJ1-4; D unresolved. The ends were cut back, 4 bases at V and 8 bases at J, with 17 bases in the middle. This CDR3 contains 15 residues. Germline V gene data show CDR1 as MGHRA and CDR2 as YSYEKL. CDR3 nucleotide sequence: TGCGCCAGCAGCCCAGGCTCAGGCATCGAGGAAAAACTGTTTTTT. As protein: CASSPGSGIEEKLFF.

The sample holds a few counts of this clone. The chain links TRBV5-1 to TRBJ2-7; 9 bases line up with TRBD1. The CDR3 length is 15 residues. V was clipped by 3 bases and J by 6 bases; unmatched bases: 10. Per germline, CDR1 SGHRS and CDR2 YFSETQ. The CDR3 reads CASSSTGGGGVEQYF. The CDR3 DNA reads TGCGCCAGCAGCTCTACAGGGGGCGGTGGGGTCGAGCAGTACTTC.

The chain employs TRBV29-1 and TRBJ2-7, with 7 bases that match TRBD1. Per the germline V gene, CDR1 is SQVTM and CDR2 is ANQGSEA. The V segment lost 1 base and the J segment 4 bases; nucleotides outside the gene matches: 1. CDR3 size: 12 residues. CDR3 sequence: CSVEVRGYEQYF. CDR3 bases: TGCAGCGTTGAAGTCAGGGGGTACGAGCAGTACTTC.

The V gene is TRBV4-1, the J gene TRBJ2-1; D uncertain. CDR1 and CDR2 (germline): MGHRA, YSYEKL. Trimming left V 0 bases short and J 0 bases short, with 12 bases between. This CDR3 is 17 amino acids long. CDR3 sequence: CASSQERRASSYNEQFF. The CDR3 DNA is TGCGCCAGCAGCCAAGAAAGGCGAGCGAGCTCCTACAATGAGCAGTTCTTC.

The chain combines TRBV6-5 with TRBJ2-5, with 7 bases fitting TRBD1. V lost 5 bases and J lost 3; bases outside the gene matches: 3. There are 13 residues in the CDR3. CDR1 MNHEY and CDR2 SVGAGI come from the germline V gene. This CDR3 reads CASSTGTEETQYF. CDR3 DNA sequence: TGTGCCAGCAGTACCGGGACAGAAGAGACCCAGTACTTC.

This sequence joins TRBV7-9 and TRBJ2-1, with D perhaps TRBD1 (6 bases). V lost 4 bases and J 7 bases, leaving 11 bases between the germline ends. Germline V gene data show CDR1 as SEHNR and CDR2 as FQNEAQ (reference sequence). The CDR3 has 13 amino acids. The CDR3 sequence: CASSSSGQNEQFF. CDR3 coding DNA: TGTGCCAGCAGCTCTAGTGGACAGAATGAGCAGTTCTTC.

The chain joins TRBV7-2 to TRBJ1-3, with no clear D. Germline values: CDR1 SGHTA, CDR2 FQGNSA. This CDR3 has 15 residues. Trimming took off 4 bases at V and 2 bases at J, with 12 bases between the two ends. CDR3 sequence reads: CASSWAFGPGNTIYF. In DNA, the CDR3 is TGTGCCAGCAGCTGGGCCTTCGGACCTGGAAACACCATATATTTT.

V usage is TRBV6-2 or TRBV6-3 and J usage is TRBJ2-7, with D perhaps assigned TRBD1 or TRBD2 (5 bases each). This CDR3 has 14 residues. Trimming shortened V by 2 bases and J by 5 bases, and 13 bases separated the two germline ends. The germline V gene encodes CDR1 MNHEY and CDR2 SVGEGT. The CDR3 nucleotides read TGTGCCAGCAGTTACGGGGACCTAGTCGACGAGCAGTACTTC. Translation: CASSYGDLVDEQYF.

This chain connects TRBV5-1 to TRBJ1-1; D is perhaps TRBD1 (5 bases). This CDR3 has 14 amino acids. The V end lost 0 bases, the J end lost 7 bases, and 13 bases lay between the germline ends. In germline, CDR1 is SGHRS, CDR2 YFSETQ. The CDR3 DNA is TGCGCCAGCAGCTTGGAGATAGGGCAGGGTGAAGCTTTCTTT. Residues: CASSLEIGQGEAFF. Drawing the rest from reference TRBV5-1 and TRBJ1-1, the complete variable domain is KAGVTQTPRYLIKTRGQQVTLSCSPISGHRSVSWYQQTPGQGLQFLFEYFSETQRNKGNFPGRFSGRQFSNSRSEMNVSTLELGDSALYLCASSLEIGQGEAFFGQGTRLTVV.

The CDR3 DNA sequence: TGCAGCGTTGAAGGGACAGCGTATGGCTACACCTTC. This encodes CSVEGTAYGYTF. This sequence joins TRBV29-1 and TRBJ1-2; a possible D gene is TRBD1 (6 bases). V lost 1 base to trimming and J lost 5 bases, with 8 bases between them. CDR3 size: 12 residues. Germline V gene data show CDR1 as SQVTM and CDR2 as ANQGSEA.

This clone is a singleton in its sample. The chain has TRBV7-9 and TRBJ1-3; no firm D call. The CDR3 contains 12 residues. The germline V and J ends were trimmed by 5 bases and 15 bases, with 17 bases remaining between them. Germline CDR1 reads SEHNR; CDR2 reads FQNEAQ (reference sequence). The CDR3 sequence: CASSPDSKGGYF. CDR3 sequence (DNA): TGTGCCAGCAGCCCCGATTCAAAAGGAGGATATTTT.

The rearrangement joins TRBV6-5 to TRBJ1-6, with D tentatively TRBD1 (5 bases). There are 13 residues in the CDR3. Germline-derived CDR1 and CDR2 are MNHEY and SVGAGI. V was trimmed by 6 bases and J by 10 bases, leaving 13 bases between them. CDR3 nucleotides: TGTGCCAGCAGGGCCAGGGAAGACTCACCCCTCCACTTT. Translating it yields CASRAREDSPLHF.